The 3 T cell receptor beta chains in this list originate from one sample, sequenced in a study of CXCR3-negative and CXCR3-positive naive CD8 T cells. Study outcomes and limitations: Compared with CXCR3-negative naive cells, CXCR3-positive naive cells showed more hydrophobic TRB CDR3s.

These receptors' targets are unknown. TRB cDNA was prepared as libraries by UMI-labeled 5' RACE. TCRdb re-called the 5' RACE reads; every CDR3 protein appears as one record, without DNA. Found here are 150,000 to 180,000 distinct CDR3 sequences; the top ten clones hold nearly 0.5%. Sequencing was carried out using naive CXCR3+ CD8+ T cells from blood. As to subset: CD45RO-CCR7+CD27+CD95- naive CD8+ T cells expressing CXCR3 (TNR3+). These receptors were obtained from a human donor in good health. Some clones in this sample may be carry-over from other donors' samples.

J is TRBJ1-2 and V is TRBV12-3 or TRBV12-4. This CDR3 contains 12 residues. The CDR3 is CASSFGRNGYTF.

J is TRBJ1-1 and V is TRBV5-6. This CDR3 is built from 15 residues. Germline lookup yields CDR1 SGHDT and CDR2 YYEEEE. The CDR3 sequence is CASSFKFEANTEAFF. The variable domain in full, completed from reference TRBV5-6 and TRBJ1-1, reads DAGVTQSPTHLIKTRGQQVTLRCSPKSGHDTVSWYQQALGQGPQFIFQYYEEEERQRGNFPDRFSGHQFPNYSSELNVNALLLGDSALYLCASSFKFEANTEAFFGQGTRLTVV.

The V gene is TRBV7-9, the J gene TRBJ2-7. CDR1 and CDR2 from the germline V gene are SEHNR and FQNEAQ (reference sequence). This CDR3 is 13 amino acids long. The CDR3 reads CASSPEPSYEQYF.